This T cell receptor (beta chain) was identified during a study of T cells expressing NK-cell markers. Across the whole study: Researchers got TCR beta repertoires out of sorted CD3+CD56+NKG2C+, CD3+CD56+NKG2C- and CD3+CD56-NKG2C+ T cells. Seven sequenced donors out of eight were HCMV-seropositive, one seronegative. The study, taken as a whole, reports: Dominant NKG2C+ clonotypes made up roughly 1.0-7.0% of CD8+ T cells in more than 5 donors.

What made the TCR beta cDNA was 5'RACE template switching with UMIs. Following a re-call of the 5' RACE reads, TCRdb has one entry per CDR3 protein and lacks DNA. Its table lists 550,000 to 600,000 distinct CDR3 sequences. The CDR3 sequence is 16 residues long. CDR1 is LNHNV, CDR2 YYDKDF, per germline (reference sequence). A remark on this clonotype: Its antigen is unknown.

Sequencing was performed on blood T cells: a sorted CD56 or NKG2C T cell subset, CD4+ or CD8+ T cells, or bulk PBMC T cells (not recorded which). The chain recombines TRBV15 with TRBJ2-5; TCRdb lists TRBD2, though no DNA is available to test this call. This sequence originates from a man between 18 and 35 years old in good health. CDR3 protein: CATSRGKAGGKETQYF.